The 29 T cell receptor beta chains given below trace back to one sample, sequenced in a study of blood T cell repertoires in COVID-19. This table comes from immunoSEQ multiplex PCR, and its TCRdb copy is limited to in-frame clones, with some not included. The sample shows about 260,000 clones, approximately 90% of them seen only once. Specimen: PBMCs or T cells enriched from blood (not recorded which). These receptor sequences come from a man aged 50 to 59 who had been exposed to COVID-19.

The V and J genes are TRBV5-1 and TRBJ1-1; D is unclear. CDR3 length equals 15 residues. The germline V gene has CDR1 SGHRS and CDR2 YFSETQ. Trimming left V 0 bases short and J 0 bases short, with 9 bases between. In DNA form, the CDR3 reads TGCGCCAGCAGCTTGGACAGCCTTATGAACACTGAAGCTTTCTTT. Translating gives CASSLDSLMNTEAFF.

This sequence joins TRBV9 and TRBJ2-7; 9 bases agree with TRBD1. V was pared by 0 bases and J by 3 bases, with 4 bases of the junction left unmatched. The CDR3 has 15 amino acids. Germline loops: CDR1 SGDLS, CDR2 YYNGEE. CDR3 in amino acids: CASSVGGTGYYEQYF. CDR3 sequence (DNA): TGTGCCAGCAGCGTAGGCGGGACAGGGTACTACGAGCAGTACTTC.

This chain connects TRBV5-1 to TRBJ1-5, with D tentatively TRBD1 (5 bases). Germline V CDR1 and CDR2: SGHRS, YFSETQ. V dropped 5 bases and J dropped 2 bases, with 14 bases sitting between them. This CDR3 spans 15 amino acids. As DNA, the CDR3 is TGCGCCAGCAGACTGGACGGAGGGGGCAATCAGCCCCAGCATTTT. Encoded protein: CASRLDGGGNQPQHF.

The CDR3 spells CASSISGSYNEQFF. CDR3 coding DNA: TGTGCCAGCAGCATAAGCGGGAGTTACAATGAGCAGTTCTTC. This rearrangement joins TRBV11-2 to TRBJ2-1; TRBD2 matches 8 bases. This CDR3 is built from 14 residues. Germline CDR1 SGHAT, CDR2 FQNNGV. Unmatched junction bases numbered 4, after V lost 5 bases and J lost 4 bases.

The chain has TRBV24-1 and TRBJ1-4; D may be TRBD1 (5 bases). Germline V CDR1 and CDR2: KGHDR, SFDVKD. The CDR3 is 12 residues long. The V end lost 9 bases, the J end lost 3 bases, and 7 bases lay between the germline ends. The CDR3 nucleotides are TGTGCCACCGGAGGGGCTAATGAAAAACTGTTTTTT. This encodes CATGGANEKLFF.

This chain links TRBV19 with TRBJ2-4; 7 nucleotides agree with TRBD1. Germline CDR1 is LNHDA and CDR2 is SQIVND (reference sequence). V lost 8 bases to trimming and J lost 16 bases; unmatched junction nucleotides: 17. The CDR3 sequence is 13 residues long. The CDR3 DNA reads TGTGCCAGTGAGGGTTGGACAGGTGAAATACCCTACTTC. This codes for CASEGWTGEIPYF.

V is TRBV27 and J is TRBJ1-1; no clear D. The CDR3 is 13 amino acids. Germline V CDR1 and CDR2: MNHEY, SMNVEV (reference sequence). The V gene lost 6 bases and the J gene lost 3 bases, with 11 bases spanning the gap. CDR3 DNA sequence: TGTGCCAGCAGAGGAGGAATTTACACTGAAGCTTTCTTT. It translates to CASRGGIYTEAFF.

V is TRBV5-1 and J is TRBJ2-7; TRBD1 matches 7 bases. This CDR3 contains 14 residues. V gave up 5 bases and J gave up 3 bases; unmatched junction bases: 8. Germline CDR1 is SGHRS and CDR2 is YFSETQ. CDR3 DNA sequence: TGCGCCAGCAGTCCCCAGGGGGTAAGCTACGAGCAGTACTTC. Amino acid sequence: CASSPQGVSYEQYF.

V and J are TRBV19 and TRBJ2-1; D not certain. Germline values: CDR1 LNHDA, CDR2 SQIVND (reference sequence). Trimming left V 5 bases short and J 7 bases short, with 6 bases between. The CDR3 is 11 residues long. Written as DNA, the CDR3 is TGTGCCAGTAGTCGGTGGAATGAGCAGTTCTTC. Its translation: CASSRWNEQFF.

This rearrangement joins TRBV7-3 to TRBJ2-3; D remains ambiguous. V was cut by 5 bases and J by 0 bases, with 9 bases left in between. The CDR3 loop spans 14 amino acids. CDR1 and CDR2 (germline): SGHTA, FQGTGA. CDR3 sequence reads: CASSRRPSTDTQYF. The CDR3 coding sequence is TGTGCCAGCAGCCGGAGACCTAGCACAGATACGCAGTATTTT.

This clone was observed a few times. The rearrangement uses TRBV28 and TRBJ1-1; no firm D call. The CDR3 runs to 13 residues. The V and J ends lost 7 bases and 0 bases respectively, with 9 bases between them. In germline, CDR1 is MDHEN, CDR2 SYDVKM. CDR3 sequence reads: CASIQTLNTEAFF. CDR3 nucleotides: TGTGCCAGCATTCAAACTCTGAACACTGAAGCTTTCTTT.

The chain carries TRBV6-5 and TRBJ1-2; TRBD1 agrees at 8 bases. Trimming took 2 bases from V and 8 from J; bases not matched to a gene: 7. The CDR3 loop spans 14 amino acids. Germline V lookup: CDR1 MNHEY, CDR2 SVGAGI. CDR3 sequence (DNA): TGTGCCAGCAGTTACAGAACAGGGGGATCGGGCTACACCTTC. Translating it yields CASSYRTGGSGYTF.

DNA for the CDR3: TGTGCCAGCAGTTCCGGACAGGGTATTTCCTACGAGCAGTACTTC. It is translated as CASSSGQGISYEQYF. V is TRBV28 and J is TRBJ2-7; 8 bases match TRBD1. The CDR3 extends over 15 amino acids. The trim removed 4 bases at V and 1 base at J, leaving 6 bases unmatched. CDR1 and CDR2 (germline): MDHEN, SYDVKM.

V gene TRBV2 combines with J gene TRBJ2-1; D possibly corresponds to TRBD1 (6 bases). Trimming pared 6 bases from V and 4 bases from J, leaving 16 bases between. The germline V gene encodes CDR1 SNHLY and CDR2 FYNNEI. This CDR3 has 15 residues. CDR3 amino acids: CASSVQGTSYNEQFF. As DNA, the CDR3 is TGTGCCAGCAGCGTACAGGGAACCAGTTACAATGAGCAGTTCTTC.

V is TRBV30 and J is TRBJ1-4; TRBD1 might be the D (5 bases). The CDR3 runs to 10 residues. CDR1 and CDR2 (germline): GTSNPN, SVGIG (reference sequence). V dropped 5 bases and J dropped 8 bases, with 6 bases sitting between them. The CDR3 is CAWPGEKLFF. As DNA, the CDR3 is TGTGCCTGGCCAGGGGAAAAACTGTTTTTT.

The rearrangement joins TRBV11-3 to TRBJ1-2; 9 bases align to TRBD1. The germline gives CDR1 SGHNT, CDR2 YENEEA. The junction had 6 bases not matched to a gene; V was cut back by 5 bases and J by 5 bases. The CDR3 contains 14 residues. The DNA for the CDR3 is TGTGCCAGCAGCCCAGCCGGGACAGGGTATGGCTACACCTTC. This sequence encodes CASSPAGTGYGYTF.

This chain uses TRBV28 with TRBJ1-1; 7 bases fit TRBD1. This CDR3 comprises 18 residues. The V and J ends lost 1 base and 2 bases, in that order; junction bases with no gene match: 13. Germline V gene sequence: CDR1 MDHEN, CDR2 SYDVKM. This CDR3 reads CASSLFIMRGQRNTEAFF. The CDR3 DNA reads as TGTGCCAGCAGTTTATTTATCATGAGGGGACAGCGAAACACTGAAGCTTTCTTT.

The chain couples TRBV21-1 to TRBJ2-7; the D call TRBD1 from the table was never checked on the DNA. TRBV21-1 is described as a pseudogene. The CDR3 sequence is 12 residues long. CDR3 loop: CASSLGGYEQYV. The CDR3 DNA reads TGTGCCAGCAGCCTAGGGGGTTACGAGCAGTACGTC.

The rearrangement joins TRBV11-2 to TRBJ2-5; unclear D gene. The germline V and J ends were trimmed by 5 bases and 1 base, with 11 bases remaining between them. The CDR3 is made up of 14 amino acids. Germline values: CDR1 SGHAT, CDR2 FQNNGV. CDR3 in amino acids: CASSPSGIQETQYF. CDR3 nucleotides: TGTGCCAGCAGCCCCAGTGGTATCCAAGAGACCCAGTACTTC.

The J gene is TRBJ2-1, the V gene TRBV29-1; a possible D gene is TRBD2 (6 bases). V was trimmed by 7 bases and J by 4 bases, leaving 14 bases between them. The CDR3 spans 13 residues. Germline-derived CDR1 and CDR2 are SQVTM and ANQGSEA. The CDR3 DNA reads TGCAGCGCGGGGGAGGTCGGTTACAATGAGCAGTTCTTC. Translating it yields CSAGEVGYNEQFF.

This clone was seen only a few times. J is TRBJ1-5 and V is TRBV11-3; D unclear. The CDR3 sequence is 13 residues long. From germline, CDR1 is SGHNT and CDR2 YENEEA. V dropped 5 bases and J dropped 3 bases, with 8 bases sitting between them. The CDR3 here is CASSPGSNQPQHF. In nucleotides, the CDR3 is TGTGCCAGCAGCCCCGGGTCCAATCAGCCCCAGCATTTT.

The chain couples TRBV25-1 to TRBJ1-1; tentative D call: TRBD1 (6 bases). This CDR3 comprises 14 residues. V was clipped by 1 base and J by 3 bases, with 9 bases between them. Germline values: CDR1 MGHDK, CDR2 SYGVNS. The CDR3 is CASSELGGDTEAFF. The CDR3 DNA reads TGTGCCAGCAGTGAATTAGGGGGGGACACTGAAGCTTTCTTT.

The chain uses TRBV7-3 and TRBJ1-2; 10 bases match TRBD1. The CDR3 sequence is 13 residues long. Germline values: CDR1 SGHTA, CDR2 FQGTGA. The J segment lost 4 bases and the V segment lost 5 bases, leaving 1 base of the junction unmatched. The CDR3 bases are TGTGCCAGCAGCCGGACAGGGGGCTATGGCTACACCTTC. Protein sequence: CASSRTGGYGYTF.

This chain connects TRBV9 to TRBJ2-1; TRBD2 matches at 8 bases. V was clipped by 0 bases and J by 4 bases; unmatched bases: 6. The CDR3 totals 16 residues. Per germline, CDR1 SGDLS and CDR2 YYNGEE. The CDR3 DNA reads as TGTGCCAGCAGCGTAGGAGGGGCGGGAGGATACAATGAGCAGTTCTTC. As protein: CASSVGGAGGYNEQFF.

This clone was seen a few times. The rearrangement uses TRBV4-1 and TRBJ2-7; TRBD2 agrees at 11 bases. The germline V gene has CDR1 MGHRA and CDR2 YSYEKL. After removal of 2 bases from V and 4 bases from J, the junction contained 4 bases not matched to a gene. This CDR3 spans 15 amino acids. The DNA for the CDR3 is TGCGCCAGCAGCCAATTAGCGGGGGGGAGGTACGAGCAGTACTTC. Its translation is CASSQLAGGRYEQYF.

V is TRBV5-1 and J is TRBJ2-3; 13 nucleotides align to TRBD2. Per the germline V gene, CDR1 is SGHRS and CDR2 is YFSETQ. The trim removed 5 bases at V and 2 bases at J, leaving 8 bases unmatched. This CDR3 has 17 residues. CDR3 nucleotides: TGCGCCAGCAGTCGGACTAGCGGGGGTAGAATCACAGATACGCAGTATTTT. This gives the protein CASSRTSGGRITDTQYF.

The gene calls are TRBV19 and TRBJ1-2; perhaps TRBD1 as D (5 bases). From germline, CDR1 is LNHDA and CDR2 SQIVND (reference sequence). Trimming took 6 bases from V and 8 from J, leaving 19 bases between them. The CDR3 has 14 residues. CDR3 bases: TGTGCCAGTAGACGGATCGACCGGGGGGACGGCTACACCTTC. Protein: CASRRIDRGDGYTF.

The genes are TRBV25-1 and TRBJ2-3; tentative D call: TRBD2 (5 bases). Trimming took off 8 bases at V and 1 base at J, with 10 bases between the two ends. The V gene's germline CDR1 is MGHDK and CDR2 SYGVNS. The CDR3 is 13 amino acids. CDR3 amino acids: CASGLFGTDTQYF. The DNA of the CDR3 is TGTGCCAGCGGACTCTTCGGCACAGATACGCAGTATTTT.

The V and J genes are TRBV28 and TRBJ1-6; the D gene is possibly TRBD1 (6 bases). Trimming shortened V by 10 bases and J by 14 bases, and 21 bases separated the two germline ends. Germline assignment: CDR1 MDHEN and CDR2 SYDVKM. CDR3 length equals 13 residues. CDR3 nucleotide sequence: TGTGCCACCCGGCGGACAGTGGACTTGGCCCTCCACTTT. Protein sequence: CATRRTVDLALHF.